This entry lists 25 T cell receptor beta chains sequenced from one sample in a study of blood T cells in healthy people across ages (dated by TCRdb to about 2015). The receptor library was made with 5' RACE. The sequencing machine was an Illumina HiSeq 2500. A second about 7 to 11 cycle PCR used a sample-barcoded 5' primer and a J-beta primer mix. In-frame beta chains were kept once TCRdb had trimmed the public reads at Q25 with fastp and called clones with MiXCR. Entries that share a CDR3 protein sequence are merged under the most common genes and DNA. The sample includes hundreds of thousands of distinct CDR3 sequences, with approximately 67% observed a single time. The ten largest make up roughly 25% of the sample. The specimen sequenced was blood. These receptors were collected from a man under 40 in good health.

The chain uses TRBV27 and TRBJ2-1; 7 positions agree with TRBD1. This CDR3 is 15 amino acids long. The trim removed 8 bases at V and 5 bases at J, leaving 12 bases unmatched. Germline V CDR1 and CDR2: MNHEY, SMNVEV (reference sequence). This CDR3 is CASQRWTGGHNEQFF. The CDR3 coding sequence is TGTGCCAGCCAGAGGTGGACAGGCGGACACAATGAGCAGTTCTTC.

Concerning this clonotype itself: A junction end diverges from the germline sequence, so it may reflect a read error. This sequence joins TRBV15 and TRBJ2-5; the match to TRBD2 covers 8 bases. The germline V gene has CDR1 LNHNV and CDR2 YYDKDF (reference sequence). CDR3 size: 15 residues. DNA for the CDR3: TGTGCCATCAGCAGAGGTAGCGGGGTCGCTGAGACCCAGTACTTC. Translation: CAISRGSGVAETQYF. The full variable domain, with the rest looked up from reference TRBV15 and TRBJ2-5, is DAMVIQNPRYQVTQFGKPVTLSCSQTLNHNVMYWYQQKSSQAPKLLFHYYDKDFNNEADTPDNFQSRRPNTSFCFLDIRSPGLGDTAMYLCAISRGSGVAETQYFGPGTRLLVL.

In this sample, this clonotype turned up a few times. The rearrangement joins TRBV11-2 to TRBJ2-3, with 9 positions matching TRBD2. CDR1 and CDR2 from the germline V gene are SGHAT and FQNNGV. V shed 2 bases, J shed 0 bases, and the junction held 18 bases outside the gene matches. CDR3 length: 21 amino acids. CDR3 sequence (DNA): TGTGCCAGCAGCTTACAGGGGAACCCTGGCCTAGCGGGGTTAAGCACAGATACGCAGTATTTT. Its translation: CASSLQGNPGLAGLSTDTQYF.

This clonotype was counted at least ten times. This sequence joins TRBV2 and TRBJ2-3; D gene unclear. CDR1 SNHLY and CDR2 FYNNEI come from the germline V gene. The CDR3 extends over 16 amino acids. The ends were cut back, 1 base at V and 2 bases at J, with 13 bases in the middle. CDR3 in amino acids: CASSEVAYYPTDTQYF. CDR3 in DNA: TGTGCCAGCAGTGAAGTTGCGTACTATCCCACAGATACGCAGTATTTT.

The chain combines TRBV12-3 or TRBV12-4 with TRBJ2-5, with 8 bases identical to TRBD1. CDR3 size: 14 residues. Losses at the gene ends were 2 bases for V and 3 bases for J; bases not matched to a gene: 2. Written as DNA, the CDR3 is TGTGCCAGCAGTTTATCAGGGGGCGAAGAGACCCAGTACTTC. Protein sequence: CASSLSGGEETQYF.

The DNA of the CDR3 is TGTGCCAGCAGCCAAGATAATGGCCTGGTCTACAATGAGCAGTTCTTC. It encodes CASSQDNGLVYNEQFF. The rearrangement uses TRBV14 and TRBJ2-1, with D uncertain. The CDR3 is 16 residues long. Trimming left V 0 bases short and J 3 bases short, with 12 bases between. CDR1 is SGHDN and CDR2 is FVKESK in the germline V gene.

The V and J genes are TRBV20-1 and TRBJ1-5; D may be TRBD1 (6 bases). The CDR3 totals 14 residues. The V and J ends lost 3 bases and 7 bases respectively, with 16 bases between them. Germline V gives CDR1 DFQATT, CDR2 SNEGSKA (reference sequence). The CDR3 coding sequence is TGCAGTGCTAGCACAGGGCGCGCAAACCAGCCCCAGCATTTT. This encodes CSASTGRANQPQHF.

The CDR3 DNA sequence: TGTGCCAGCAGCTTAAGCCACCTAGGGCGGGGGTTACCCTCAAGCTCCTACAATGAGCAGTTCTTC. Amino acids: CASSLSHLGRGLPSSSYNEQFF. The rearrangement links TRBV7-8 to TRBJ2-1; 7 nucleotides align to TRBD2. The V segment lost 2 bases and the J segment 0 bases; nucleotides outside the gene matches: 22. The CDR3 runs to 22 residues. Germline V gene lookup returns CDR1 SGHVS and CDR2 FQNEAQ.

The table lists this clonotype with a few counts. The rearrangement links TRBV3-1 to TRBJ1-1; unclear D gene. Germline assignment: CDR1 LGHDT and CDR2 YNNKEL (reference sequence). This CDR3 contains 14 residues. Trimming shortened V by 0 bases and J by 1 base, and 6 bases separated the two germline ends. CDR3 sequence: CASSQDLGNTEAFF. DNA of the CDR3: TGTGCCAGCAGCCAAGATCTGGGGAACACTGAAGCTTTCTTT.

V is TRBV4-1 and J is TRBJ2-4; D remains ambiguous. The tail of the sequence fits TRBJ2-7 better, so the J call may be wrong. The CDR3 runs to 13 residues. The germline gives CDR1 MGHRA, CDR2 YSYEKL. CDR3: CASSQEGIYEQYF. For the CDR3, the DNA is TGCGCCAGCAGCCAAGAGGGCATCTACGAGCAGTACTTC.

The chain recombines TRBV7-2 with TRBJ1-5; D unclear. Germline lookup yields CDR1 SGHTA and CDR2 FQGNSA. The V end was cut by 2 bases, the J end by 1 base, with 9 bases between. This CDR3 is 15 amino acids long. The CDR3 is CASSLRAGSNQPQHF. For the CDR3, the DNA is TGTGCCAGCAGCTTAAGGGCCGGAAGCAATCAGCCCCAGCATTTT.

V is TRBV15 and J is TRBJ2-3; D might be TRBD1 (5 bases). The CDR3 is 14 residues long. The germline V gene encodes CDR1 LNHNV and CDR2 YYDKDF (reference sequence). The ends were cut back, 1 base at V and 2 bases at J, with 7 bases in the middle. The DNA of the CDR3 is TGTGCCACCAGCAGAGGGGGCCACACAGATACGCAGTATTTT. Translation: CATSRGGHTDTQYF.

The CDR3 nucleotides read TGTGCCAGCAGTTTGTGGACAGGATCTTTCACAGATACGCAGTATTTT. This sequence encodes CASSLWTGSFTDTQYF. J is TRBJ2-3 and V is TRBV12-3 or TRBV12-4; TRBD1 matches at 7 bases. The CDR3 contains 16 residues. J gave up 2 bases and V 3 bases, and 8 bases lay outside the gene matches.

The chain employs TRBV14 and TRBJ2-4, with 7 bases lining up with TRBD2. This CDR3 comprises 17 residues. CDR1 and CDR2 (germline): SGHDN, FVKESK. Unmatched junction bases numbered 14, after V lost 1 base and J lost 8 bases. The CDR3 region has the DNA TGTGCCAGCAGCCAAGTTCCTCCTGGGGGGGGTTGGGACATTCAGTACTTC. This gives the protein CASSQVPPGGGWDIQYF.

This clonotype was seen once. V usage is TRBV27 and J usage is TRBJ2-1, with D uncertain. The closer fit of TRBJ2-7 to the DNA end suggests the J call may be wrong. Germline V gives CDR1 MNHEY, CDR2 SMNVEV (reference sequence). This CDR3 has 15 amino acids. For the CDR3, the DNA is TGTGCCAGCCGCCTAGGATGGAGCTCCTACAATGAGCAGTACTTC. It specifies CASRLGWSSYNEQYF.

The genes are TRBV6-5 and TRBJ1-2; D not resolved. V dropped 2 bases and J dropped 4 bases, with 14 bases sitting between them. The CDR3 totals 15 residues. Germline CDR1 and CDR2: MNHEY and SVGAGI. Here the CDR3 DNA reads TGTGCCAGCAGTTACAACGAGGGCAGGCCCTATGGCTACACCTTC. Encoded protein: CASSYNEGRPYGYTF.

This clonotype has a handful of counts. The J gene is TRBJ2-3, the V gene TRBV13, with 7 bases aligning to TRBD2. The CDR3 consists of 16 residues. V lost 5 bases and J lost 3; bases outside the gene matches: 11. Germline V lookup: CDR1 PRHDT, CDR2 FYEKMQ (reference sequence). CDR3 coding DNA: TGTGCCAGCAGCGCTCTCGGGAGCGGGGTTACAGATACGCAGTATTTT. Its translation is CASSALGSGVTDTQYF.

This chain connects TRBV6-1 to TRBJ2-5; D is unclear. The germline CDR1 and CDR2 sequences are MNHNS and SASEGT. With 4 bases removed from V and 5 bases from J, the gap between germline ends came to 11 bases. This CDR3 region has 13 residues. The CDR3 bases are TGTGCCAGCAGTGTTTCCCTTCTGGAGACCCAGTACTTC. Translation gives CASSVSLLETQYF.

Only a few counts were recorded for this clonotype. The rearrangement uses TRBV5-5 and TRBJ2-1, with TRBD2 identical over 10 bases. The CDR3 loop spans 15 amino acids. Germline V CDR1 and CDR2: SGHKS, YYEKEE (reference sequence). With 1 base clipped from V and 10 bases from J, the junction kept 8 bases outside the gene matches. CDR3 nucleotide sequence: TGTGCCAGCAGCTTGAGCGGGGGGGCCGGGAAGGAGCAGTTCTTC. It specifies CASSLSGGAGKEQFF.

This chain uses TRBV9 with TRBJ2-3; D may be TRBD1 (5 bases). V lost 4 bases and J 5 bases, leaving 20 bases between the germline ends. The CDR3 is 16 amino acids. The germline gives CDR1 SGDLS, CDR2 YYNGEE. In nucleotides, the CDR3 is TGTGCCAGCAGCTACCTAGTGGGGCCTCGTGGAGATACGCAGTATTTT. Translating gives CASSYLVGPRGDTQYF.

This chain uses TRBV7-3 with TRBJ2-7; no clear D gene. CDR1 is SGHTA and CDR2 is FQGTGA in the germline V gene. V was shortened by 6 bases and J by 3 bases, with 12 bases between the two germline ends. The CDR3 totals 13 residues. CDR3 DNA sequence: TGTGCCAGCAGTAAGGATTTCAACTACGAGCAGTACTTC. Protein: CASSKDFNYEQYF.

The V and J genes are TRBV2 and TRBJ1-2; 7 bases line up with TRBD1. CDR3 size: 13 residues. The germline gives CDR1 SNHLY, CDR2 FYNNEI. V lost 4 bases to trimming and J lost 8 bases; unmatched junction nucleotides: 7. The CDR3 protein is CASSGQGVDGYTF. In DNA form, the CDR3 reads TGTGCCAGCAGTGGCCAGGGGGTTGACGGCTACACCTTC. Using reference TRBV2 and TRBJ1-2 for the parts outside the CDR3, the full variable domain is EPEVTQTPSHQVTQMGQEVILRCVPISNHLYFYWYRQILGQKVEFLVSFYNNEISEKSEIFDDQFSVERPDGSNFTLKIRSTKLEDSAMYFCASSGQGVDGYTFGSGTRLTVV.

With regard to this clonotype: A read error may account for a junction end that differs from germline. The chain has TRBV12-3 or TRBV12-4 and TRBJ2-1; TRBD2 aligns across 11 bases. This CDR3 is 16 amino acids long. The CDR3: CTSSLVAGGSYNEQFF. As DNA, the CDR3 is TGTACCAGCAGTTTAGTAGCGGGGGGGTCCTACAATGAGCAGTTCTTC.

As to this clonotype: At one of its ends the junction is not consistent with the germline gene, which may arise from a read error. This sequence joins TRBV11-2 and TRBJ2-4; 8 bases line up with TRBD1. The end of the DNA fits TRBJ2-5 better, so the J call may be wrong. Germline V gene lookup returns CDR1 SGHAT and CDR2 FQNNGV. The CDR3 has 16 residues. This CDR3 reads CAGSLEGRGRIKTQYF. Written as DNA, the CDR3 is TGTGCCGGCAGCTTAGAGGGCAGGGGGCGCATAAAGACCCAGTACTTC.

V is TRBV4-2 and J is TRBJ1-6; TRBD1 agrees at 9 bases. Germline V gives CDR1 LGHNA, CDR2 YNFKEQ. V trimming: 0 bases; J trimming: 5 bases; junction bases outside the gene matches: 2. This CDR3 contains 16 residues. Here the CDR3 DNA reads TGTGCCAGCAGCCAAGATGGACAGGGGCATAATTCACCCCTCCACTTT. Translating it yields CASSQDGQGHNSPLHF.